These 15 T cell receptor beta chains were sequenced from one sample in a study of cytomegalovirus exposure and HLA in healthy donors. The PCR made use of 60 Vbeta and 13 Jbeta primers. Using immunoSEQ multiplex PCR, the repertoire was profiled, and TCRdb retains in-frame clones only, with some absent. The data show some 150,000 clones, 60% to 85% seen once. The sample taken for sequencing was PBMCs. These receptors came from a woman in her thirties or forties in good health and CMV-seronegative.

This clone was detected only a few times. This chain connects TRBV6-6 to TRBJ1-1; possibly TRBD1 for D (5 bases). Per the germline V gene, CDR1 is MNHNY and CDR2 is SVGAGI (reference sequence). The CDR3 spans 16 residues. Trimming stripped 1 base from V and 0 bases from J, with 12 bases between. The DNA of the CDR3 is TGTGCCAGCAGTTACTTAGTGGGGGGTATGAACACTGAAGCTTTCTTT. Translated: CASSYLVGGMNTEAFF.

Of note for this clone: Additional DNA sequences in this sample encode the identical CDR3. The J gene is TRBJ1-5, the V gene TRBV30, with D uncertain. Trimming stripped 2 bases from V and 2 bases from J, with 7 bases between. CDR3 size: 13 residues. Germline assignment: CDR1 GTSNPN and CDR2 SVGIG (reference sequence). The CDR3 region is CAWSLRGNQPQHF. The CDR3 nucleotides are TGTGCCTGGAGTCTTCGGGGCAATCAGCCCCAGCATTTT.

CDR3 sequence (DNA): TGCGCCAGCAGCTTGGATGCAGGGAACTATGGCTACACCTTC. Protein: CASSLDAGNYGYTF. The rearrangement joins TRBV5-1 to TRBJ1-2; D may be TRBD1 (5 bases). The V and J ends lost 0 bases and 2 bases respectively, with 8 bases between them. Germline CDR1 is SGHRS and CDR2 is YFSETQ. The CDR3 is made up of 14 amino acids.

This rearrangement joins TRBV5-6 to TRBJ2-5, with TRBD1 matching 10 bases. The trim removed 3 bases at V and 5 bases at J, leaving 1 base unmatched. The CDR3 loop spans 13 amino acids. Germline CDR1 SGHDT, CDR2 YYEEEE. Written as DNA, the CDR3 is TGTGCCAGCAGCTCGACAGGGGGCGAGACCCAGTACTTC. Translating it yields CASSSTGGETQYF.

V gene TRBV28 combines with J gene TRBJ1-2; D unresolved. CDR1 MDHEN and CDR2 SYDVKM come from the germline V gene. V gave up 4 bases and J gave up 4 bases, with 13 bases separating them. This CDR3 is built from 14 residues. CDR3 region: CASSSDPGGYGYTF. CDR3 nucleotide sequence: TGTGCCAGCAGTTCGGATCCAGGAGGCTATGGCTACACCTTC.

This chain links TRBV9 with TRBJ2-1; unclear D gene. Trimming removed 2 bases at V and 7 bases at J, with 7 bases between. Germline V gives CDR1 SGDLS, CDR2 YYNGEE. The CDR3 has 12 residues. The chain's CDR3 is CASSVNWNEQFF. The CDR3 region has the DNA TGTGCCAGCAGCGTCAACTGGAATGAGCAGTTCTTC.

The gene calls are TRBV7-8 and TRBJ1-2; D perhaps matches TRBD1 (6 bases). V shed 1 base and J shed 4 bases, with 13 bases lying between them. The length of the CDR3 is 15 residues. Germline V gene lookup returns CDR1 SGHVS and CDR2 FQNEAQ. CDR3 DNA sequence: TGTGCCAGCAGCTTAGATGCTTACAGGGCCTATGGCTACACCTTC. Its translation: CASSLDAYRAYGYTF.

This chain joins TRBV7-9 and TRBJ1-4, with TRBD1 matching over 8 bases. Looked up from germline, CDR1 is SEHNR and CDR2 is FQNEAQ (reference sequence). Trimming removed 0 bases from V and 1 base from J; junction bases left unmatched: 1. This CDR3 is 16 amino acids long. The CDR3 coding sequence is TGTGCCAGCAGCTTAGCACAGGGGGGAACTAATGAAAAACTGTTTTTT. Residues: CASSLAQGGTNEKLFF.

CDR3 in DNA: TGTGCCAGAACCCACCTCCGGGACAGGGGGACCGGGGAGCTGTTTTTT. It codes for CARTHLRDRGTGELFF. The chain couples TRBV12-1 to TRBJ2-2; TRBD1, the table's D call, lacks a check against the DNA. TRBV12-1 is a pseudogene locus. The CDR3 loop spans 16 amino acids.

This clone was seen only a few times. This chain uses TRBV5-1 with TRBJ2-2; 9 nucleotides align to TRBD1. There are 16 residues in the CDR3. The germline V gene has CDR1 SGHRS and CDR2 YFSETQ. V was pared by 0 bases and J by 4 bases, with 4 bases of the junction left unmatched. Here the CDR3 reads CASSLDGQGSTGELFF. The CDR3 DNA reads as TGCGCCAGCAGCTTGGACGGACAGGGGAGCACCGGGGAGCTGTTTTTT.

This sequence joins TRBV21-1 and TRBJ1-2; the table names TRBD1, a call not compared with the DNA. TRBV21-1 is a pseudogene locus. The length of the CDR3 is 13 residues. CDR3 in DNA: TGTGCCAGCAGCAGAACAGGGAGCTATGGCTACACCTTC. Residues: CASSRTGSYGYTF.

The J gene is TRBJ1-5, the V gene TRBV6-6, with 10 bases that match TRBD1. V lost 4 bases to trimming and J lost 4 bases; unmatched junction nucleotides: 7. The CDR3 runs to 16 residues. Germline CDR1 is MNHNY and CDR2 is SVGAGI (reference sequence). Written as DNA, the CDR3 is TGTGCCAGCAGTTCTCCGGGACAGGGGATTAATCAGCCCCAGCATTTT. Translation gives CASSSPGQGINQPQHF.

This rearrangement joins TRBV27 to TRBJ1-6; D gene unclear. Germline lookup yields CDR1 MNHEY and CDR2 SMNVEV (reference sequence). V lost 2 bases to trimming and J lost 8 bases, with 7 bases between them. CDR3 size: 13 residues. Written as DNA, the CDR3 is TGTGCCAGCAGTTTAGGCTCATATTCACCCCTCCACTTT. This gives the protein CASSLGSYSPLHF.

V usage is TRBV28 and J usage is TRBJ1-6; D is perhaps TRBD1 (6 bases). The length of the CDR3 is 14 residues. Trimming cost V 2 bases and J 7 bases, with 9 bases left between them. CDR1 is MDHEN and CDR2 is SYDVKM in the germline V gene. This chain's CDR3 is CASSLQGRNSPLHF. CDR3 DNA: TGTGCCAGCAGTTTACAGGGGCGGAATTCACCCCTCCACTTT.

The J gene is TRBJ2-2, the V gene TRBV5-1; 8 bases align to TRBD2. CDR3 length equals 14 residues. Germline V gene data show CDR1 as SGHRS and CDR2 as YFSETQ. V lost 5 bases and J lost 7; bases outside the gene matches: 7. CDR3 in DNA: TGCGCCAGCAGTAGCGGGACCCGGGACGGGGAGCTGTTTTTT. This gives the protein CASSSGTRDGELFF.